These 30 T cell receptor beta chains were all obtained from the same sample, sequenced in a study of CD4 T cells in relation to SARS-CoV-2 and coronaviruses listed by TCRdb under 2021. Antigens for these TCRs are unknown. CD4+ T cells from unexposed donors were collected before the COVID-19 pandemic (2011-2018). After around 11 days of culture, CD4+ T cells were isolated with the EasySep CD4+ T cell isolation kit. Libraries were constructed by the immunoSEQ multiplex PCR assay. TCRdb took this table from immuneACCESS and kept in-frame rearrangements with V and J called. Such tables lack part of the clones; where checked against another copy, unresolved V genes explain under half of the gap, and the rest is unexplained. Within this sample are tens of thousands of clones, with over 70% of them counted one time only. The ten biggest clones cover roughly 16% of the sample. Sequences were obtained from CD4+ T cells from PBMCs, cultured in vitro. These receptors all stem from a human donor in good health.

This clone appeared a single time. The chain links TRBV12-5 to TRBJ1-5; 10 bases map to TRBD1. Germline V lookup: CDR1 LGHNT, CDR2 FRNRAP. The CDR3 loop spans 19 amino acids. V was clipped by 0 bases and J by 9 bases; unmatched bases: 17. The CDR3 sequence: CASGLVADGTGVSFRPQHF. The CDR3 nucleotides read TGTGCTAGTGGTTTGGTAGCCGACGGGACAGGGGTCTCCTTTCGGCCCCAGCATTTT.

CDR3 in DNA: TGTGCCAGCAGCCAAGGGGGGACAGGGATAGAGACCCAGTACTTC. This sequence encodes CASSQGGTGIETQYF. This sequence joins TRBV3-1 (or the pseudogene TRBV3-2) and TRBJ2-5; 9 bases map to TRBD1. The V and J ends lost 1 base and 4 bases, in that order; junction bases with no gene match: 4. Looked up from germline, CDR1 is LGHDT and CDR2 is YNNKEL (reference sequence). The CDR3 runs 15 residues.

The rearrangement links TRBV7-3 to TRBJ2-1; D may be TRBD2 (5 bases). This CDR3 is 15 amino acids long. Trimming pared 2 bases from V and 0 bases from J, leaving 8 bases between. CDR1 is SGHTA and CDR2 is FQGTGA in the germline V gene. CDR3 region: CASSLRGSSYNEQFF. DNA of the CDR3: TGTGCCAGCAGCTTACGGGGAAGCTCCTACAATGAGCAGTTCTTC.

A single count supports this clone. The rearrangement uses TRBV6-5 and TRBJ2-5; TRBD2 matches 11 bases. The V and J ends lost 10 bases and 5 bases, in that order; junction bases with no gene match: 6. The CDR3 is 13 residues long. The germline gives CDR1 MNHEY, CDR2 SVGAGI. The CDR3 region has the DNA TGTGCCATGGCTAGCGGGAGGAAGGAGACCCAGTACTTC. Protein product: CAMASGRKETQYF.

This rearrangement joins TRBV30 to TRBJ2-1, with D unclear. Germline lookup yields CDR1 GTSNPN and CDR2 SVGIG (reference sequence). The V gene lost 0 bases and the J gene lost 8 bases, with 5 bases spanning the gap. This CDR3 is built from 11 residues. The CDR3 here is CAWSVQHEQFF. Written as DNA, the CDR3 is TGTGCCTGGAGTGTACAGCATGAGCAGTTCTTC.

The chain uses TRBV9 and TRBJ1-1, with a tentative D call TRBD1 (6 bases). CDR1 is SGDLS, CDR2 YYNGEE, per germline. V was pared by 3 bases and J by 0 bases, with 6 bases between. This CDR3 has 13 residues. DNA of the CDR3: TGTGCCAGCAGCGCAGGGGTGAACACTGAAGCTTTCTTT. This translates into CASSAGVNTEAFF.

V is TRBV5-1 and J is TRBJ1-4; D possibly corresponds to TRBD1 (5 bases). The V end lost 2 bases, the J end lost 4 bases, and 12 bases lay between the germline ends. The CDR3 sequence is 15 residues long. From germline, CDR1 is SGHRS and CDR2 YFSETQ. Here the CDR3 reads CASSFGGRVNEKLFF. DNA for the CDR3: TGCGCCAGCAGCTTCGGGGGTAGGGTTAATGAAAAACTGTTTTTT.

The chain recombines TRBV25-1 with TRBJ2-1; D remains ambiguous. Germline V CDR1 and CDR2: MGHDK, SYGVNS. Trimming cost V 6 bases and J 4 bases, with 13 bases left between them. This CDR3 has 14 residues. As DNA, the CDR3 is TGTGCCAGCAGCGCCCTTGTCCAGTACAATGAGCAGTTCTTC. Translating it yields CASSALVQYNEQFF.

This chain uses TRBV18 with TRBJ1-3; D is unclear. V shed 3 bases and J shed 0 bases, with 9 bases lying between them. The CDR3 consists of 15 residues. Germline V gene lookup returns CDR1 KGHSH and CDR2 LQKENI. In nucleotides, the CDR3 is TGTGCCAGCTCACCTGCAACGGACTCTGGAAACACCATATATTTT. Translation gives CASSPATDSGNTIYF.

A single count supports this clone. V and J are TRBV18 and TRBJ2-5; no firm D call. The CDR3 is 13 residues long. Germline loops: CDR1 KGHSH, CDR2 LQKENI. Trimming pared 0 bases from V and 2 bases from J, leaving 4 bases between. CDR3 region: CASSPPAQETQYF. CDR3 DNA: TGTGCCAGCTCACCACCAGCACAAGAGACCCAGTACTTC.

V and J are TRBV5-1 and TRBJ2-5; 9 bases line up with TRBD1. Germline CDR1 reads SGHRS; CDR2 reads YFSETQ. V trimming: 7 bases; J trimming: 1 base; junction bases outside the gene matches: 8. The length of the CDR3 is 15 residues. The CDR3 reads CASQTAGQGQETQYF. CDR3 sequence (DNA): TGCGCCAGCCAAACGGCGGGACAGGGCCAAGAGACCCAGTACTTC.

The chain recombines TRBV19 with TRBJ2-2, with 10 bases aligning to TRBD2. This CDR3 is built from 15 residues. Germline assignment: CDR1 LNHDA and CDR2 SQIVND (reference sequence). The V and J ends lost 6 bases and 5 bases, in that order; junction bases with no gene match: 6. This CDR3 reads CASRRSGRETGELFF. CDR3 bases: TGTGCCAGTAGAAGAAGCGGGAGGGAGACCGGGGAGCTGTTTTTT.

The chain carries TRBV2 and TRBJ2-3; TRBD1 agrees at 8 bases. CDR3 length equals 14 residues. Germline V lookup: CDR1 SNHLY, CDR2 FYNNEI. The junction had 8 bases not matched to a gene; V was cut back by 7 bases and J by 5 bases. CDR3 residues: CASKIDRGGDTQYF. The CDR3 DNA is TGTGCCAGCAAAATCGACAGGGGAGGAGATACGCAGTATTTT.

The rearrangement joins TRBV4-2 to TRBJ1-4, with TRBD1 identical over 7 bases. This CDR3 has 15 amino acids. Looked up from germline, CDR1 is LGHNA and CDR2 is YNFKEQ. Trimming cost V 2 bases and J 8 bases; bases outside gene matches: 8. This CDR3 is CASSQSRDSLEKLFF. CDR3 DNA sequence: TGTGCCAGCAGCCAATCAAGGGACAGTCTAGAAAAACTGTTTTTT.

The sample holds a few counts of this clone. CDR3: CASSTIGLADYNEQFF. The CDR3 DNA sequence: TGTGCCAGTAGTACGATCGGACTAGCGGACTACAATGAGCAGTTCTTC. The chain uses TRBV19 and TRBJ2-1, with TRBD2 matching 10 bases. The CDR3 spans 16 residues. CDR1 and CDR2 from the germline V gene are LNHDA and SQIVND (reference sequence). The trim removed 4 bases at V and 3 bases at J, leaving 6 bases unmatched.

The rearrangement uses TRBV5-4 and TRBJ2-1; the D gene is possibly TRBD1 (5 bases). The CDR3 is made up of 13 amino acids. CDR1 and CDR2 from the germline V gene are SGHNT and YYREEE (reference sequence). Trimming left V 4 bases short and J 4 bases short, with 9 bases between. This chain's CDR3 is CASSQTDYNEQFF. CDR3 nucleotide sequence: TGTGCCAGCAGCCAGACAGATTACAATGAGCAGTTCTTC.

This rearrangement joins TRBV3-1 (or the pseudogene TRBV3-2) to TRBJ1-4; D gene unclear. The germline CDR1 and CDR2 sequences are LGHDT and YNNKEL (reference sequence). The CDR3 is made up of 15 amino acids. Trimming pared 3 bases from V and 7 bases from J, leaving 15 bases between. CDR3 in DNA: TGTGCCAGCAGCCACGACGGCGCGCTCGGTGAAAAACTGTTTTTT. Amino acids: CASSHDGALGEKLFF.

The rearrangement joins TRBV20-1 to TRBJ2-1; D call uncertain. This CDR3 region has 13 residues. Germline V gives CDR1 DFQATT, CDR2 SNEGSKA (reference sequence). With 3 bases removed from V and 5 bases from J, the gap between germline ends came to 11 bases. Here the CDR3 DNA reads TGCAGTGCTAGTTCTACGAACAACAATGAGCAGTTCTTC. Protein sequence: CSASSTNNNEQFF.

The sample holds a few counts of this clone. CDR3 nucleotides: TGTGCCAGCAGCGCGGAGGGGAACACCGGGGAGCTGTTTTTT. This translates into CASSAEGNTGELFF. This chain connects TRBV7-8 to TRBJ2-2; D perhaps matches TRBD2 (6 bases). Trimming removed 5 bases at V and 1 base at J, with 8 bases between. This CDR3 is 14 amino acids long. The germline gives CDR1 SGHVS, CDR2 FQNEAQ.

CDR3 protein: CASSFGTGLTGELFF. In nucleotides, the CDR3 is TGTGCCAGCAGTTTCGGGACAGGGCTCACCGGGGAGCTGTTTTTT. The V gene is TRBV28, the J gene TRBJ2-2; TRBD1 agrees at 9 bases. The J segment lost 4 bases and the V segment lost 3 bases, leaving 3 bases of the junction unmatched. Germline lookup yields CDR1 MDHEN and CDR2 SYDVKM. This CDR3 has 15 amino acids. Using reference TRBV28 and TRBJ2-2 for the parts outside the CDR3, the full variable domain is DVKVTQSSRYLVKRTGEKVFLECVQDMDHENMFWYRQDPGLGLRLIYFSYDVKMKEKGDIPEGYSVSREKKERFSLILESASTNQTSMYLCASSFGTGLTGELFFGEGSRLTVL.

The rearrangement links TRBV27 to TRBJ1-5; D is possibly TRBD1 (6 bases). Germline loops: CDR1 MNHEY, CDR2 SMNVEV (reference sequence). The V end was cut by 5 bases, the J end by 3 bases, with 17 bases between. CDR3 length: 16 residues. This CDR3 is CASSLSGQSYNQPQHF. CDR3 coding DNA: TGTGCCAGCAGTCTCTCCGGACAGTCCTACAATCAGCCCCAGCATTTT.

The chain carries TRBV10-3 and TRBJ1-1; D is unclear. The V end lost 5 bases, the J end lost 6 bases, and 7 bases lay between the germline ends. Per the germline V gene, CDR1 is ENHRY and CDR2 is SYGVKD. This CDR3 has 11 residues. CDR3: CAISNQAEAFF. CDR3 nucleotide sequence: TGTGCCATCAGTAACCAGGCTGAAGCTTTCTTT.

The chain joins TRBV6-6 to TRBJ1-1; D gene uncertain. Trimming removed 5 bases from V and 8 bases from J, with 12 bases in between. The germline V gene has CDR1 MNHNY and CDR2 SVGAGI (reference sequence). The CDR3 runs 12 residues. DNA of the CDR3: TGTGCCAGCAGTACAGCGGACGGAGAAGCTTTCTTT. Its protein product is CASSTADGEAFF.

The chain carries TRBV27 and TRBJ2-1, with D maybe TRBD2 (5 bases). Per the germline V gene, CDR1 is MNHEY and CDR2 is SMNVEV (reference sequence). The CDR3 extends over 14 amino acids. Deletions cut 5 bases from V and 8 bases from J, with 16 bases between. CDR3: CASSPLAGDDEQFF. The CDR3 nucleotides are TGTGCCAGCAGTCCTCTAGCAGGCGATGATGAGCAGTTCTTC.

Only a few counts were recorded for this clone. The chain joins TRBV4-2 to TRBJ2-7; 9 nucleotides match TRBD2. Germline trimming cut 1 base from V and 4 bases from J; bases unmatched to any gene: 5. This CDR3 comprises 15 residues. CDR1 and CDR2 (germline): LGHNA, YNFKEQ. The CDR3 nucleotides read TGTGCCAGCAGCCAAGTTTTGACTAGCGGTTACGAGCAGTACTTC. It is translated as CASSQVLTSGYEQYF.

The CDR3 coding sequence is TGTGCCATCAGTGAGTCGAGGGGCAACACTGAAGCTTTCTTT. It translates to CAISESRGNTEAFF. This chain uses TRBV10-3 with TRBJ1-1; D might be TRBD1 (5 bases). There are 14 residues in the CDR3. Trimming removed 0 bases from V and 2 bases from J, with 7 bases in between. Per germline, CDR1 ENHRY and CDR2 SYGVKD.

The gene calls are TRBV3-1 (or the pseudogene TRBV3-2) and TRBJ2-1; D is unresolved. V lost 4 bases, J lost 6 bases, and 13 bases lay in between. Germline V CDR1 and CDR2: LGHDT, YNNKEL (reference sequence). The CDR3 extends over 14 amino acids. CDR3 region: CASSPLGGRNEQFF. DNA of the CDR3: TGTGCCAGCAGCCCCCTGGGCGGTCGCAATGAGCAGTTCTTC.

The chain employs TRBV7-9 and TRBJ2-2, with TRBD1 matching 7 bases. V shed 5 bases and J 3 bases; nucleotides not matched to a gene: 6. The length of the CDR3 is 15 residues. Germline CDR1 SEHNR, CDR2 FQNEAQ (reference sequence). DNA for the CDR3: TGTGCCAGCAGCCCCCCGGGACAGTACACCGGGGAGCTGTTTTTT. This encodes CASSPPGQYTGELFF.

This clone was detected once. The rearrangement uses TRBV12-3 or TRBV12-4 and TRBJ1-5, with 7 bases fitting TRBD1. The CDR3 loop spans 13 amino acids. The trim removed 8 bases at V and 0 bases at J, leaving 1 base unmatched. DNA of the CDR3: TGTGCCAGCGGACAGGTTAGCAATCAGCCCCAGCATTTT. As protein: CASGQVSNQPQHF.

J is TRBJ1-1 and V is TRBV11-3, with D unclear. Germline lookup yields CDR1 SGHNT and CDR2 YENEEA. The CDR3 is 13 residues long. Deletions cut 4 bases from V and 1 base from J, with 7 bases between. The DNA for the CDR3 is TGTGCCAGCAGCTATTCCGAGAACACTGAAGCTTTCTTT. Its protein is CASSYSENTEAFF.